These T cell receptor beta chains were read from a single sample in a study of blood T cell repertoires in COVID-19. Clones were read by immunoSEQ multiplex PCR, and TCRdb kept only the in-frame ones, dropping some. This table holds about 270,000 clones, approximately 90% found once. Sequences were obtained from PBMCs or T cells enriched from blood (not recorded which). The receptors were gathered from a woman younger than 45 with acute COVID-19. CDR3s leave out the opening cysteine and the closing phenylalanine or tryptophan. The D gene is left open where the match is weak.

v_call	j_call	d_call	cdr3_aa
TRBV5-5	TRBJ2-2	.	ASSLTSSTGELF
TRBV11-3	TRBJ2-3	.	ASSSGESTDTQY
TRBV20-1	TRBJ2-7	TRBD2	SASGAASGISSYEQY
TRBV21-1	TRBJ2-3	.	ASSAEHQGADSPSTDTQY
TRBV7-8	TRBJ2-7	TRBD2	ASSFRGGTSGRYEQY
TRBV27	TRBJ2-5	.	ASSLGGTPGETQY
TRBV10-3	TRBJ2-1	.	AIGRQPTAASYNEQF
TRBV6-5	TRBJ1-1	.	ASQGSPQRVF
TRBV7-9	TRBJ2-1	TRBD2	ASSPGLPNNEQF
TRBV6-5	TRBJ1-5	TRBD1	ASTQRQGTNQPQH
TRBV29-1	TRBJ2-3	.	SVEDLQGTSTDTQY
TRBV28	TRBJ2-6	.	ASRTPGANVLT
TRBV5-1	TRBJ2-5	.	ASSLNRQETQY
TRBV24-1	TRBJ2-7	.	ATSDPPQGTYEQY
TRBV10-3	TRBJ1-2	.	AISDGQREYGYT
TRBV5-1	TRBJ2-2	TRBD2	ASKVGTSGTGELF
TRBV7-8	TRBJ1-6	.	ASSLVQGDSPLH
TRBV11-2	TRBJ2-1	TRBD2	ASSFGFSSGSSYNEQF
TRBV5-1	TRBJ2-3	TRBD2	ASSPGTSSEDTQY
TRBV21-1	TRBJ2-7	.	ASSKGWGPHSRQY
TRBV4-1	TRBJ2-7	.	ASSQDLPQEQY
TRBV7-2	TRBJ2-2	TRBD2	ASSFVQRGTGELF
TRBV27	TRBJ2-1	.	ASSFGNPPNEQF
TRBV5-1	TRBJ2-7	.	ASSLTGNHEQY
TRBV28	TRBJ1-1	TRBD1	ASSPPTGTNTEAF
TRBV5-1	TRBJ2-2	TRBD2	ASSSTRTSETGELF